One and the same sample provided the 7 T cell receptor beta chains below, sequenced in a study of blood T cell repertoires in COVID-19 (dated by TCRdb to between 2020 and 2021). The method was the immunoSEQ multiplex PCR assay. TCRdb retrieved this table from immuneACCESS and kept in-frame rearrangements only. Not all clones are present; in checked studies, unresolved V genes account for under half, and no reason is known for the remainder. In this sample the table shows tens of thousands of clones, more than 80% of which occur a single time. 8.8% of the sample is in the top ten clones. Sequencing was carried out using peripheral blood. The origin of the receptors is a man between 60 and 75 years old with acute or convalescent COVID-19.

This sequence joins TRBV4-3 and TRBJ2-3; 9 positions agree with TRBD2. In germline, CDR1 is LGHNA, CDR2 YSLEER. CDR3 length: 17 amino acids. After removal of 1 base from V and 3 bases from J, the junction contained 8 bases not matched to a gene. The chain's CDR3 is CASSQGTAGGSTDTQYF. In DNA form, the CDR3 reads TGCGCCAGCAGCCAAGGCACAGCGGGGGGTAGTACAGATACGCAGTATTTT.

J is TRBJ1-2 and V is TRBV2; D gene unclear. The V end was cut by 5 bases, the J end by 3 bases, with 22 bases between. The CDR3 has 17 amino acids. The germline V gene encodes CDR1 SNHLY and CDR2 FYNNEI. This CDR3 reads CASSTGSDLPSDYGYTF. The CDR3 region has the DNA TGTGCCAGCAGTACGGGGAGTGACCTCCCGTCCGACTATGGCTACACCTTC.

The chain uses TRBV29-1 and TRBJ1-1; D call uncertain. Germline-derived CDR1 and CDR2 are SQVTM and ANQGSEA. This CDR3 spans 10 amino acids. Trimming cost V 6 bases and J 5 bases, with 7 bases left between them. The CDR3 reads CSVEQTEAFF. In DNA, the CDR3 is TGCAGCGTCGAACAGACTGAAGCTTTCTTT.

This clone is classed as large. CDR3 region: CASSIIGGGTHNEQFF. The CDR3 nucleotides read TGTGCCAGTAGTATTATTGGCGGGGGGACCCACAATGAGCAGTTCTTC. The rearrangement links TRBV19 to TRBJ2-1, with 8 bases aligning to TRBD2. The CDR3 spans 16 residues. Trimming at V came to 3 bases and at J to 5 bases, leaving 9 bases not matched to a gene. The germline V gene has CDR1 LNHDA and CDR2 SQIVND (reference sequence).

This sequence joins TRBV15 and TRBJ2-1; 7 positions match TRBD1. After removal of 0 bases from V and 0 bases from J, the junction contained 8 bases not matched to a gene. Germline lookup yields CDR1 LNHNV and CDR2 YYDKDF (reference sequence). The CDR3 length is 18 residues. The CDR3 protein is CATSRDSGQASSYNEQFF. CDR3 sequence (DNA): TGTGCCACCAGCAGAGATTCTGGACAGGCCAGCTCCTACAATGAGCAGTTCTTC.

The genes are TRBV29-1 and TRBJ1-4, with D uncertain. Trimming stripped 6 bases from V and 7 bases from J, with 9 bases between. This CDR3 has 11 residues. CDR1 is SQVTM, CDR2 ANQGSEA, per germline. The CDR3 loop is CSVRQLEKLFF. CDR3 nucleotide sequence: TGCAGCGTGAGGCAGCTTGAAAAACTGTTTTTT.

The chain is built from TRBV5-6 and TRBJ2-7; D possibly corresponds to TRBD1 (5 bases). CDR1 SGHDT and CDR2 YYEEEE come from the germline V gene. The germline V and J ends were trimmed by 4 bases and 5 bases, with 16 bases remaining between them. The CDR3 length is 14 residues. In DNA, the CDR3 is TGTGCCAGCAGCAGGACAATCGATGGCCACGAGCAGTACTTC. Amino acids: CASSRTIDGHEQYF.